At least ten counts were recorded for the clone carrying this TCR beta chain. Its antigen is unidentified. The data derive from a study of response to subunit inactivated influenza vaccine. Study-wide results and caveats: Authors suggested each seasonal influenza vaccination recruits few new T cells.

The CDR3 extends over 14 amino acids. CDR1 SQVTM and CDR2 ANQGSEA come from the germline V gene. V trimming: 4 bases; J trimming: 2 bases; junction bases outside the gene matches: 5. TCRdb re-analysed the RT-PCR reads in MiXCR, keeping a single row per CDR3 protein. The sample includes 600,000 to 850,000 distinct CDR3 sequences, 14% seen only once; the top ten take 7.5% to 8%. The rearrangement links TRBV29-1 to TRBJ1-5; TRBD1 matches 7 bases. The origin of this receptor is a man aged 45-60 years who received an inactivated influenza vaccine. The specimen was PBMCs from blood, collected 14 days before vaccination. The CDR3 reads CSVVTGIGNQPQHF. CDR3 coding DNA: TGCAGCGTTGTGACAGGGATCGGCAATCAGCCCCAGCATTTT.